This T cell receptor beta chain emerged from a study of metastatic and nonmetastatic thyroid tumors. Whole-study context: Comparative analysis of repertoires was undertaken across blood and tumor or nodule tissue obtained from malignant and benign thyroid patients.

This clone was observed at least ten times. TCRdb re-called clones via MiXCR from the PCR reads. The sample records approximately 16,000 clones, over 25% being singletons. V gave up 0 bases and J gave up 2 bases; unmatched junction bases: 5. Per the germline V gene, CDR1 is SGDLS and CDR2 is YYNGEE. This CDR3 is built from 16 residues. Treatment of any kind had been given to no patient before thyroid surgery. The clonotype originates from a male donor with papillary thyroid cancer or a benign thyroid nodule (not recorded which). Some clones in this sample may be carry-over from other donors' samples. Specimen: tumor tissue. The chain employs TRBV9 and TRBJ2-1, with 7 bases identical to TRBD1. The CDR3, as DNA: TGTGCCAGCAGCGTAGCCTTTCAGGGGGCCTACAATGAGCAGTTCTTC. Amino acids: CASSVAFQGAYNEQFF.